This T cell receptor (beta chain) was obtained from a study of blood T cell repertoires in COVID-19 (TCRdb year 2020). Concerning the study at large: Samples from collaborators originated in the United States, Italy and Spain and spanned both the acute and convalescent phases of COVID-19. Nearly every sample came with metadata listing a de-identified subject ID, COVID-19 status, age in years and sex. The repertoires were released in a freely available public database intended as a resource for research on the immune response to SARS-CoV-2. The material from the prospective study consisted of cDNA or gDNA derived from T cells, B-cell-depleted T cells, or PBMCs. Samples were obtained from the ongoing ImmuneRACE study (first 160 participants) and from 1,254 subjects provided by 6 global collaborators. Where HLA class I and class II types were available, the types were taken from metadata supplied by the sample provider, not from assay-based typing. Deeply sampled blood TCRbeta repertoires from subjects exposed to, actively infected with, or recovered from COVID-19 were included in the dataset.

TCRbeta CDR3 regions were amplified from genomic DNA using the immunoSEQ Assay, a bias-controlled multiplex PCR. The source study handled its data this way. Nucleated cell counts per sample were estimated from amplification of reference gene primers within the assay. To quantify the absolute abundance of each unique TCRbeta CDR3 rearrangement, sequence reads were collapsed and filtered. For each sample, productive Simpson clonality was calculated as the square root of Simpson's diversity index across productive rearrangements. As stored in TCRdb, this immuneACCESS dataset retains in-frame rearrangements with V and J assigned. A fraction of the clones does not appear; measured against another copy, unresolved V genes explain less than half of the discrepancy, and the remainder lacks a known reason. D and trimming come from the DNA, and the V and J calls and clone size come from that table. Across this sample there are tens of thousands of clones, with 88% seen only once. The ten largest clones add up to around an eighth of the sample.

V is shortened by 1 base, J by 3 bases, and the region joining them spans 12 bases. The CDR3 covers 15 residues, taking in both the cysteine and the phenylalanine. The retained sequence is limited to the CDR3, 45 bases, with the frame set at the first base. In the germline V gene, CDR1 corresponds to KGHSH and CDR2 to LQKENI. This clone was recorded a few times. Its antigen is currently not known. Base qualities were left out, and no much larger clone turns up one base away. The collaborating institutions used their own protocols to collect whole blood in K2EDTA tubes. For TCRbeta analysis, collaborator samples were shipped as frozen whole blood, as isolated PBMCs, or as DNA extracted from either sample type. Points the paper makes about the study in general: The quantity of clinical and demographic metadata differed by source and by participant and was supplied without curation.

The sequence was obtained from a human donor with active COVID-19. The donor label of this sample is uncertain. This chain joins TRBV18 to TRBJ1-1; TRBD1 could be the D gene, as 5 bases match. Sequencing was carried out using peripheral blood. CDR3 sequence: CASSPRGVRDTEAFF. The nucleotide sequence reads as follows: TGTGCCAGCTCACCACGCGGGGTCAGGGACACTGAAGCTTTCTTT. This CDR3, with the reference TRBV18 and TRBJ1-1 proteins standing in past its ends, gives the full variable domain NAGVMQNPRHLVRRRGQEARLRCSPMKGHSHVYWYRQLPEEGLKFMVYLQKENIIDESGMPKERFSAEFPKEGPSILRIQQVVRGDSAAYFCASSPRGVRDTEAFFGQGTRLTVV.